The 30 T cell receptor beta chains reported below all come from one sample, sequenced in a study of shared clonotypes between healthy human individuals. Profiled with immunoSEQ multiplex PCR; TCRdb holds only in-frame clones, not every one. This table holds hundreds of thousands of clones, approximately 79% found once. Specimen: memory CD4+ T cells sorted from blood. Stated subset: CD45RA-negative fraction. The receptors originated from a young woman in good health.

The chain couples TRBV19 to TRBJ1-2; a weak D match, TRBD1 (6 bases). V was clipped by 2 bases and J by 3 bases, with 22 bases between them. CDR1 is LNHDA and CDR2 is SQIVND in the germline V gene (reference sequence). The CDR3 contains 18 residues. The CDR3 DNA is TGTGCCAGTAGTATATTGCACAGGGTCGGAGTCAGCGACTATGGCTACACCTTC. It yields the protein CASSILHRVGVSDYGYTF.

The chain is built from TRBV7-6 and TRBJ2-3; possibly TRBD2 for D (7 bases). Germline V lookup: CDR1 SGHVS, CDR2 FNYEAQ. Trimming cost V 5 bases and J 6 bases, with 21 bases left between them. The length of the CDR3 is 16 residues. The CDR3 loop reads CASSPPWAGAWDTQYF. As DNA, the CDR3 is TGTGCCAGCAGCCCCCCATGGGCGGGGGCATGGGATACGCAGTATTTT.

The chain carries TRBV6-5 and TRBJ2-7; a possible D gene is TRBD2 (5 bases). The V gene lost 8 bases and the J gene lost 3 bases, with 17 bases spanning the gap. Germline CDR1 and CDR2: MNHEY and SVGAGI. This CDR3 comprises 14 residues. The CDR3 is CASAEGPVVYEQYF. The CDR3 DNA sequence: TGTGCCAGCGCTGAGGGTCCTGTCGTCTACGAGCAGTACTTC.

This clone was seen at least ten times. Different DNA sequences within this sample yield the same CDR3. V is TRBV5-1 and J is TRBJ2-7; 7 bases align to TRBD1. In germline, CDR1 is SGHRS, CDR2 YFSETQ. The CDR3 totals 15 residues. J gave up 0 bases and V 4 bases, and 7 bases lay outside the gene matches. The CDR3 DNA is TGCGCCAGCAGCGATCGGACAGGCAGCTCCTACGAGCAGTACTTC. This encodes CASSDRTGSSYEQYF.

The chain couples TRBV2 to TRBJ2-3; D is perhaps TRBD1 or TRBD2 (5 bases each). Germline values: CDR1 SNHLY, CDR2 FYNNEI. Trimming removed 7 bases at V and 4 bases at J, with 12 bases between. CDR3 length equals 13 residues. CDR3 sequence: CASMRGTPDTQYF. In DNA, the CDR3 is TGTGCCAGCATGAGGGGCACCCCAGATACGCAGTATTTT.

This clone was seen a single time. This chain connects TRBV4-1 to TRBJ2-7, with 10 bases matching TRBD2. The CDR3 loop spans 16 amino acids. Germline CDR1 reads MGHRA; CDR2 reads YSYEKL. The DNA for the CDR3 is TGCGCAGCGACTTTGGGGCTAGCGGGAGTAGGTTACGAGCAGTACTTC. This codes for CAATLGLAGVGYEQYF.

This clone was seen only once. CDR3 in DNA: TGTGCCAGCAGCTTGGCGCAGGGGAGGATAGCTAATGAAAAACTGTTTTTT. Protein sequence: CASSLAQGRIANEKLFF. The J gene is TRBJ1-4, the V gene TRBV5-5; D is perhaps TRBD1 (6 bases). Germline values: CDR1 SGHKS, CDR2 YYEKEE (reference sequence). CDR3 length: 17 amino acids. V was cut by 0 bases and J by 3 bases, with 15 bases left in between.

The J gene is TRBJ2-3, the V gene TRBV6-5; D is perhaps TRBD2 (6 bases). V lost 0 bases to trimming and J lost 3 bases, with 10 bases between them. This CDR3 has 15 residues. Germline V gene data show CDR1 as MNHEY and CDR2 as SVGAGI. CDR3: CASSYSYGRTDTQYF. As DNA, the CDR3 is TGTGCCAGCAGTTACTCCTACGGGAGAACAGATACGCAGTATTTT.

The chain recombines TRBV19 with TRBJ1-3; 9 bases map to TRBD1. This CDR3 is built from 13 residues. V gave up 10 bases and J gave up 5 bases; unmatched junction bases: 6. Looked up from germline, CDR1 is LNHDA and CDR2 is SQIVND (reference sequence). The CDR3 sequence is CATAGQGRNTIYF. DNA of the CDR3: TGTGCCACTGCGGGACAGGGACGAAACACCATATATTTT. Together with reference TRBV19 and TRBJ1-3, the CDR3 gives the full variable domain: DGGITQSPKYLFRKEGQNVTLSCEQNLNHDAMYWYRQDPGQGLRLIYYSQIVNDFQKGDIAEGYSVSREKKESFPLTVTSAQKNPTAFYLCATAGQGRNTIYFGEGSWLTVV.

There are a few counts of this clone. V gene TRBV7-8 combines with J gene TRBJ2-1, with D possibly TRBD1 on 5 matching bases. Between the trimmed V and J ends, which lost 3 bases and 11 bases, there was a span of 11 bases. Germline CDR1 is SGHVS and CDR2 is FQNEAQ. The CDR3 is made up of 12 amino acids. The CDR3 loop is CASSLRDSQQFF. As DNA, the CDR3 is TGTGCCAGCAGCTTGCGTGACAGTCAGCAGTTCTTC.

The rearrangement uses TRBV19 and TRBJ2-6; no reliable D call. CDR1 LNHDA and CDR2 SQIVND come from the germline V gene (reference sequence). The CDR3 length is 16 residues. The V gene lost 4 bases and the J gene lost 0 bases, with 10 bases spanning the gap. The CDR3 nucleotides are TGTGCCAGTAGTACCACCCTTGGCTCTGGGGCCAACGTCCTGACTTTC. The encoded protein is CASSTTLGSGANVLTF. Together with reference TRBV19 and TRBJ2-6, the CDR3 gives the full variable domain: DGGITQSPKYLFRKEGQNVTLSCEQNLNHDAMYWYRQDPGQGLRLIYYSQIVNDFQKGDIAEGYSVSREKKESFPLTVTSAQKNPTAFYLCASSTTLGSGANVLTFGAGSRLTVL.

CDR3 nucleotides: TGTGCCAGCAGGGAAGACAGACTGAACACTGAAGCTTTCTTT. Translation: CASREDRLNTEAFF. This chain joins TRBV5-5 and TRBJ1-1; TRBD1 might be the D (5 bases). V was shortened by 5 bases and J by 0 bases, with 11 bases between the two germline ends. The germline V gene encodes CDR1 SGHKS and CDR2 YYEKEE (reference sequence). This CDR3 has 14 residues.

This clone turned up a few times. J is TRBJ1-2 and V is TRBV2; D is possibly TRBD1 (5 bases). V was pared by 6 bases and J by 4 bases, with 12 bases between. Germline CDR1 is SNHLY and CDR2 is FYNNEI. The CDR3 runs to 13 residues. The DNA of the CDR3 is TGTGCCAGCAGCCGGGACCAACCCTATGGCTACACCTTC. This translates into CASSRDQPYGYTF.

This clone has just a few counts. The chain employs TRBV10-3 and TRBJ2-3; 7 bases align to TRBD2. The trim removed 4 bases at V and 2 bases at J, leaving 9 bases unmatched. Germline lookup yields CDR1 ENHRY and CDR2 SYGVKD. This CDR3 is 16 amino acids long. CDR3 nucleotide sequence: TGTGCCATCAGTGTTTCTACTAGCGCGTACACAGATACGCAGTATTTT. It encodes CAISVSTSAYTDTQYF.

V usage is TRBV28 and J usage is TRBJ2-2; D possibly matches TRBD1 or TRBD2 (5 bases each). CDR3 length: 15 residues. V shed 4 bases and J shed 5 bases, with 14 bases lying between them. The germline CDR1 and CDR2 sequences are MDHEN and SYDVKM. The CDR3 reads CASSSMGPVTGELFF. In DNA form, the CDR3 reads TGTGCCAGCAGTTCAATGGGACCAGTGACCGGGGAGCTGTTTTTT.

The gene calls are TRBV28 and TRBJ2-3; 12 positions match TRBD2. Germline-derived CDR1 and CDR2 are MDHEN and SYDVKM. The junction had 11 bases not matched to a gene; V was cut back by 5 bases and J by 5 bases. This CDR3 contains 17 residues. For the CDR3, the DNA is TGTGCCAGCAGTCCAGCCGGGACTAGCGGGTTTCTAGATACGCAGTATTTT. It yields the protein CASSPAGTSGFLDTQYF.

The chain couples TRBV10-3 to TRBJ2-1; 7 bases agree with TRBD1. The CDR3 is made up of 16 amino acids. Germline lookup yields CDR1 ENHRY and CDR2 SYGVKD. Trimming cost V 2 bases and J 1 base; bases outside gene matches: 5. Here the CDR3 DNA reads TGTGCCATCAGTGAGCTGGCAGGGGGATCCTACAATGAGCAGTTCTTC. Residues: CAISELAGGSYNEQFF.

This clone was recorded many times. This CDR3 is also generated by other DNA sequences in the sample. The chain combines TRBV19 with TRBJ1-1, with D perhaps TRBD1 (5 bases). With 3 bases removed from V and 0 bases from J, the gap between germline ends came to 8 bases. CDR3 length equals 14 residues. CDR1 LNHDA and CDR2 SQIVND come from the germline V gene (reference sequence). CDR3 nucleotide sequence: TGTGCCAGTAGTATCGAGGGGATGAACACTGAAGCTTTCTTT. Protein product: CASSIEGMNTEAFF. The whole variable domain, remainder taken from reference TRBV19 and TRBJ1-1, is DGGITQSPKYLFRKEGQNVTLSCEQNLNHDAMYWYRQDPGQGLRLIYYSQIVNDFQKGDIAEGYSVSREKKESFPLTVTSAQKNPTAFYLCASSIEGMNTEAFFGQGTRLTVV.

V gene TRBV9 combines with J gene TRBJ2-7; TRBD1 agrees at 10 bases. The V and J ends lost 1 base and 2 bases, in that order; junction bases with no gene match: 12. Germline V gene data show CDR1 as SGDLS and CDR2 as YYNGEE. The CDR3 is made up of 18 amino acids. The DNA of the CDR3 is TGTGCCAGCAGCGTACGAGGGTCGACAGGGGGCGAACCCTACGAGCAGTACTTC. Translated: CASSVRGSTGGEPYEQYF.

The CDR3 here is CASSLQGQRNEKLFF. CDR3 nucleotides: TGTGCCAGCAGTCTGCAGGGACAGAGGAATGAAAAACTGTTTTTT. The V and J genes are TRBV6-6 and TRBJ1-4, with 7 positions matching TRBD1. Trimming at V came to 5 bases and at J to 5 bases, leaving 8 bases not matched to a gene. The length of the CDR3 is 15 residues. CDR1 is MNHNY and CDR2 is SVGAGI in the germline V gene (reference sequence).

This clone has more than one count but fewer than ten. The chain couples TRBV5-8 to TRBJ1-5, with D hard to call. CDR1 is SGHTS and CDR2 is YDEGEE in the germline V gene. This CDR3 has 13 amino acids. Trimming stripped 0 bases from V and 10 bases from J, with 11 bases between. For the CDR3, the DNA is TGTGCCAGCAGCTTGGCCGTCCGGGGTCCCCAGCATTTT. Translating it yields CASSLAVRGPQHF.

J is TRBJ1-2 and V is TRBV19; D perhaps matches TRBD1 (5 bases). Germline V gene data show CDR1 as LNHDA and CDR2 as SQIVND (reference sequence). The CDR3 covers 13 residues. V was clipped by 5 bases and J by 3 bases, with 10 bases between them. CDR3 bases: TGTGCCAGTAGTCGGGACGGCGACTATGGCTACACCTTC. It specifies CASSRDGDYGYTF.

The V call is TRBV7-7, the J call TRBJ2-2, with D uncertain. The V and J ends lost 0 bases and 4 bases respectively, with 3 bases between them. CDR3 size: 13 residues. Looked up from germline, CDR1 is SSHAT and CDR2 is FNYEAQ (reference sequence). CDR3 DNA: TGTGCCAGCAGCTTAGCCCGCACCGGGGAGCTGTTTTTT. It yields the protein CASSLARTGELFF.

A word on this clone: The junction differs from germline at one of its ends, possibly a read error. The CDR3 spells CASSPGYTEQFF. The CDR3 DNA reads TGTGCCAGCAGCCCGGGATACACTGAGCAGTTCTTC. This chain joins TRBV11-2 and TRBJ2-1; a weak D match, TRBD2 (5 bases). This CDR3 is 12 amino acids long. Germline V CDR1 and CDR2: SGHAT, FQNNGV.

This clone counts as medium-sized. The chain links TRBV19 to TRBJ1-4; possible D gene TRBD1, 5 bases. This CDR3 has 15 residues. Trimming took 6 bases from V and 2 from J, leaving 13 bases between them. Looked up from germline, CDR1 is LNHDA and CDR2 is SQIVND (reference sequence). CDR3 region: CASRQGVRTNEKLFF. The CDR3 bases are TGTGCCAGTAGGCAGGGTGTGCGTACTAATGAAAAACTGTTTTTT.

This clone was seen just once. This rearrangement joins TRBV10-1 to TRBJ2-3; 7 nucleotides line up with TRBD1. The CDR3 is 14 residues long. Trimming cost V 3 bases and J 4 bases; bases outside gene matches: 4. The V gene's germline CDR1 is WNHNN and CDR2 SYGVQD (reference sequence). CDR3 in amino acids: CASSDGTEADTQYF. The CDR3 DNA reads as TGCGCCAGCAGTGATGGGACAGAGGCAGATACGCAGTATTTT.

This clone was counted a few times. The chain employs TRBV5-4 and TRBJ2-2; TRBD2 is a possible D gene (5 bases). CDR1 and CDR2 (germline): SGHNT, YYREEE (reference sequence). V was cut by 0 bases and J by 2 bases, with 11 bases left in between. CDR3 size: 16 residues. The CDR3 here is CASSLGGALNTGELFF. CDR3 sequence (DNA): TGTGCCAGCAGCTTGGGGGGAGCCTTAAACACCGGGGAGCTGTTTTTT.

In regard to this clone: This likely traces to a read error, being one base from a far larger clone. Other DNA sequences within the sample encode an identical CDR3. V gene TRBV5-1 combines with J gene TRBJ2-1; TRBD2 matches 10 bases. The CDR3 loop spans 14 amino acids. Trimming took 4 bases from V and 5 from J; bases not matched to a gene: 3. Germline loops: CDR1 SGHRS, CDR2 YFSETQ. The CDR3: CASSPGTSDNEQFF. The CDR3 region has the DNA TGCGCCAGCAGCCCCGGGACTAGCGACAATGAGCAGTTCTTC. Full variable domain (missing parts from reference TRBV5-1 and TRBJ2-1): KAGVTQTPRYLIKTRGQQVTLSCSPISGHRSVSWYQQTPGQGLQFLFEYFSETQRNKGNFPGRFSGRQFSNSRSEMNVSTLELGDSALYLCASSPGTSDNEQFFGPGTRLTVL.

The chain combines TRBV6-4 with TRBJ2-2; TRBD1 might be the D (6 bases). Germline-derived CDR1 and CDR2 are MRHNA and SNTAGT. There are 14 residues in the CDR3. Between the trimmed V and J ends, which lost 0 bases and 9 bases, there was a span of 11 bases. The CDR3 here is CASSDSLQGRELFF. The CDR3 region has the DNA TGTGCCAGCAGTGACTCCCTACAGGGTAGGGAGCTGTTTTTT.

The chain employs TRBV9 and TRBJ2-5; the D is unclear. CDR3 length: 13 residues. The V end lost 0 bases, the J end lost 2 bases, and 5 bases lay between the germline ends. Germline CDR1 and CDR2: SGDLS and YYNGEE. This chain's CDR3 is CASSVESQETQYF. CDR3 in DNA: TGTGCCAGCAGCGTAGAATCGCAAGAGACCCAGTACTTC.